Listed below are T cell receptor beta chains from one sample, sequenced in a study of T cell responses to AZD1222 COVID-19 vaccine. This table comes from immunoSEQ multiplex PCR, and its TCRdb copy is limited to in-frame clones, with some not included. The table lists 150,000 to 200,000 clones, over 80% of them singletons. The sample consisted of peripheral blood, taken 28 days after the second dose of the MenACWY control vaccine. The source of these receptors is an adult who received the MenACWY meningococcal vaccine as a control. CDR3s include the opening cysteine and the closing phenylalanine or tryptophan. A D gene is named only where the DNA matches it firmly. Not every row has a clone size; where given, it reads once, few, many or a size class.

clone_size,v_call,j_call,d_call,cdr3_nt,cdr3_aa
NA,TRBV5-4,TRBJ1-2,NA,TGTGCCAGCAGCTTTTCAGGGGAGGGAAGCGGTGGCTACACCTTC,CASSFSGEGSGGYTF
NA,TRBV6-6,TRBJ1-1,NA,TGTGCCAGCAGTCGATACAGGGTGGCCGGGAACACTGAAGCTTTCTTT,CASSRYRVAGNTEAFF
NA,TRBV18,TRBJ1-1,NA,TGTGCCAGCTCACCGCGGAAGAACACTGAAGCTTTCTTT,CASSPRKNTEAFF
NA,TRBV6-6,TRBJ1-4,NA,TGTGCCAGCTTGAGGGGTATCGGTGAAAAACTGTTTTTT,CASLRGIGEKLFF
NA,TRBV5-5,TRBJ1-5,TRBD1,TGTGCCAGCAGTTACACAGGGGGCGCAAGCAATCAGCCCCAGCATTTT,CASSYTGGASNQPQHF
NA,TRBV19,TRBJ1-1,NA,TGTGCCAGTAGCCTAGGGGGGGCGAGGAGCACTGAAGCTTTCTTT,CASSLGGARSTEAFF
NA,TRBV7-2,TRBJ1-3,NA,TGTGCCAGCAGCTTAGGGACGGTCTCTGGAAACACCATATATTTT,CASSLGTVSGNTIYF
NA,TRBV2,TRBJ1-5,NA,TGTGCCAGCAGCCAACAGGGCGGCAATCAGCCCCAGCATTTT,CASSQQGGNQPQHF
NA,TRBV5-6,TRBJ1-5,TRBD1,TGTGCCAGCAGCGGTGACAGGGGCCAGCCCCAGCATTTT,CASSGDRGQPQHF
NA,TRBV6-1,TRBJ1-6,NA,TGTGCCAGCAGTGAAATTAGAGGGAGCAGCTATAATTCACCCCTCCACTTT,CASSEIRGSSYNSPLHF
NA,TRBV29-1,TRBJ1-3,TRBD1,TGCAGCGTCGCCACAGGGGGCGGAAACACCATATATTTT,CSVATGGGNTIYF
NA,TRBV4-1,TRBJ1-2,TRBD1,TGCGCCAGCAGCCATACTACGACAGGGACGCTAGGCTACACCTTC,CASSHTTTGTLGYTF
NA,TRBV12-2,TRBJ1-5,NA,TGTGCAAGTCGCCCCGAAGAGGGGGTATGCCAGCCCCAGCATTTT,CASRPEEGVCQPQHF
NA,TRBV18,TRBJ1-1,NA,TGTGCCAGCTCGTTAAGCTGGGACACTGAAGCTTTCTTT,CASSLSWDTEAFF
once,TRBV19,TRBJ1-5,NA,TGTGCCAGTAGTAGGGGCAAGATTAGCAATCAGCCCCAGCATTTT,CASSRGKISNQPQHF
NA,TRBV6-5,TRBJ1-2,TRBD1,TGTGCCAGCAGCTGGGGACAGCTTAACTATGGCTACACCTTC,CASSWGQLNYGYTF
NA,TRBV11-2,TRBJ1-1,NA,TGTGCCAGCAGCTTAGCCACCTTGAACACTGAAGCTTTCTTT,CASSLATLNTEAFF
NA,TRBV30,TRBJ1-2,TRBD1,TGTGCCTGGAGTCTAACCAGGGGGCGCGGGTATGGCTACACCTTC,CAWSLTRGRGYGYTF
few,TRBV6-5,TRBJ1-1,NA,TGTGCCAGCAGTTTTTCAGGTAGTACTGAAGCTTTCTTT,CASSFSGSTEAFF
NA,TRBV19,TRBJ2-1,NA,TGTGCCAGTAGTATTCACGGGGGCGAAAAATTCTTC,CASSIHGGEKFF
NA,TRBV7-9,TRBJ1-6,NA,TGTGCCAGCAGCTTAGGTCATGGCTTGCCCCTCCACTTT,CASSLGHGLPLHF
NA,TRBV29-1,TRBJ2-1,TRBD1,TGCAGCGGGAAGGGACAGGGGCTAAGTGAGCAGTTCTTC,CSGKGQGLSEQFF
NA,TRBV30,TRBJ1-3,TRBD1,TGTGCCTGGAACTACCCGGGACAGAGCTCTGGAAACACCATATATTTT,CAWNYPGQSSGNTIYF
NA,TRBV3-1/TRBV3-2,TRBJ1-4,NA,TGTGCCAGCAGCCAAAGTGAAAAACTGTTTTTT,CASSQSEKLFF
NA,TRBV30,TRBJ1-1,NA,TGTGCCTGGAGTGTACAATTGACCATGAACACTGAAGCTTTCTTT,CAWSVQLTMNTEAFF
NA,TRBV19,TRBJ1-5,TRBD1,TGTGCCAGTAGCGTTAACAGGGACAGGGAGTATAGCAATCAGCCCCAGCATTTT,CASSVNRDREYSNQPQHF
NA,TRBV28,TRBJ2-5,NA,TGTGCCAGCAGTTTAGGGGGACCCCAAGAGACCCAGTACTTC,CASSLGGPQETQYF
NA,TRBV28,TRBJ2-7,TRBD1,TGTGCCAGCAGTTTAGCAGGGACAGTTTCCTACGAGCAGTACTTC,CASSLAGTVSYEQYF
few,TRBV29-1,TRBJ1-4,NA,TGCAGCGCGAAGGGCGGGAGTCCGGAGGGAAAACTGTTTTTT,CSAKGGSPEGKLFF
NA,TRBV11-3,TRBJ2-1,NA,TGTGCCAGCAGCCCGGCTGGGTTGGCGGGGCTCGGGGAGCAGTTCTTC,CASSPAGLAGLGEQFF
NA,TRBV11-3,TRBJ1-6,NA,TGTGCCAGCAGCTTAGTGGGGACTTCACCCCTCCACTTT,CASSLVGTSPLHF
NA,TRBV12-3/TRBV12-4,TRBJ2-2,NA,TGTGCCAGCAGTTCGACAGTTAACCGGGAGCTGTTTTTT,CASSSTVNRELFF
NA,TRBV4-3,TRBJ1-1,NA,TGCGCCAGCAGCCAAGGGGGGGCCGTAGGAGCTTTCTTT,CASSQGGAVGAFF
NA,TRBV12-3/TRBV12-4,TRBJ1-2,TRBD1,TGTGCCAGCAGTGCAGACAGGGCTAGTGGCTACACCTTC,CASSADRASGYTF
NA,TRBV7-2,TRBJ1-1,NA,TGTGCCAGCACCTCGGGGGCCCTGAACACTGAAGCTTTCTTT,CASTSGALNTEAFF
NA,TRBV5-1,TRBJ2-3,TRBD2,TGCGCCAGCAGCCCGGGACTAGCGGGGGGTGCAGCAGATACGCAGTATTTT,CASSPGLAGGAADTQYF
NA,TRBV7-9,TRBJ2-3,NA,TGTGCCAGCAACCCGGTAGGGGGGGGCGGTATAGATACGCAGTATTTT,CASNPVGGGGIDTQYF
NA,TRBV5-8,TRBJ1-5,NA,TGTGCCAGCAGCTTGGGCAGGTTGGGATATCAGCCCCAGCATTTT,CASSLGRLGYQPQHF
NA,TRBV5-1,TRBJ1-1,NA,TGCGCCAGCAGGAGTGGGGGGGAAGCTTTCTTT,CASRSGGEAFF
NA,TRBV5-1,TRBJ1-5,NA,TGCGCCAGCAGCTCGGGGGGGACAAGCAATCAGCCCCAGCATTTT,CASSSGGTSNQPQHF
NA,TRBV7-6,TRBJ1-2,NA,TGTGCCAGCAGCTTAGAGGGTCGCTACACCTTC,CASSLEGRYTF
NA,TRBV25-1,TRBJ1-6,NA,TGTGCCAGCAGTGAAGGGCAGTATAATTCACCCCTCCACTTT,CASSEGQYNSPLHF
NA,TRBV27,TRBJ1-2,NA,TGTGCCAGCAGTTTTCGGCAGGGCTTCGATGGCTACACCTTC,CASSFRQGFDGYTF
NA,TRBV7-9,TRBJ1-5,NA,TGTGCCAGCAGCTTAGCGGGGGGCAATCAGCCCCAGCATTTT,CASSLAGGNQPQHF
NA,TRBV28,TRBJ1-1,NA,TGTGCCAGCAGTTTAGCCAGTGCGGGAACGACTGAAGCTTTCTTT,CASSLASAGTTEAFF
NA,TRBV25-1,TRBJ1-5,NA,TGTGCCAGCAGTGATGGTAATCAGCCCCAGCATTTT,CASSDGNQPQHF
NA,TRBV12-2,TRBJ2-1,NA,TGTGCAAGTCGCTTAGCCGGCACTAGCGGAAATTACGCCAATGAGCAGTTCTTC,CASRLAGTSGNYANEQFF
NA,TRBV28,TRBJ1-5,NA,TGTGCCAGCAGTTTAATCCAGGAGGCCCAGCATTTT,CASSLIQEAQHF
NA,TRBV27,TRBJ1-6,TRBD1,TGTGCCAGCAGGGGAACGGACAGGGTCAGCTCACCCCTCCACTTT,CASRGTDRVSSPLHF
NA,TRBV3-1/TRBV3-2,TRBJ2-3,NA,TGTGCCAGCAGCCAAGTTCTTCCGTCGGTGGGGGCCTCCTTAAGCGGTACGCAGTATTTT,CASSQVLPSVGASLSGTQYF
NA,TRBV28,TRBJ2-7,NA,TGTGCCAGCAGTTTGCCTGACGACTACGAGCAGTACTTC,CASSLPDDYEQYF
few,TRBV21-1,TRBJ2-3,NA,TGTGCCAGGACTAGAAGGACGATTTCAGATACGCAGTATTTT,CARTRRTISDTQYF
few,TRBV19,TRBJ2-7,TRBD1,TGTGCCAGTAGTAGAGAGCCGGGACAGTACTACGAGCAGTACTTC,CASSREPGQYYEQYF
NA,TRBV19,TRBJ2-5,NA,TGTGCCAGTAGTACACTAACTTCATCCCAGGAGACCCAGTACTTC,CASSTLTSSQETQYF
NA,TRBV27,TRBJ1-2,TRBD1,TGTGCCAGCAGTTTACAGGGGGCGCGCGGCTACACCTTC,CASSLQGARGYTF
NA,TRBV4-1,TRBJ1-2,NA,TGCGCCAGCAGCCAAGACGTCAGCCAGCCCTATGGCTACACCTTC,CASSQDVSQPYGYTF
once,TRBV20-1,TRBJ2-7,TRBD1,TGCAGTGCTGGGACAGGGCGCGAGCAGTACTTC,CSAGTGREQYF